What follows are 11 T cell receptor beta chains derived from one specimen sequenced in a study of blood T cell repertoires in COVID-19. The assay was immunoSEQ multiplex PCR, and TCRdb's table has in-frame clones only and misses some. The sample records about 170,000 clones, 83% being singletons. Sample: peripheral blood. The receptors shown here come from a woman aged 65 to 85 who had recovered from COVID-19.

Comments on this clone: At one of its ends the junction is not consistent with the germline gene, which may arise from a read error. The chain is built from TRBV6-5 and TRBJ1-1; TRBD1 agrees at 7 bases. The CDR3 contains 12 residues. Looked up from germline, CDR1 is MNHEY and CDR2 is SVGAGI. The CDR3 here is CASSPGAGGSIF. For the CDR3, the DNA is TGTGCCAGCAGTCCCGGGGCAGGGGGGAGTATCTTT.

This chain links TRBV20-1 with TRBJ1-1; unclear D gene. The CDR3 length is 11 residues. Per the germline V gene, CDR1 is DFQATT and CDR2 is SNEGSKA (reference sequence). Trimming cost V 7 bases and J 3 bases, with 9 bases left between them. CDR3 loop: CSEERDTEAFF. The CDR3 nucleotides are TGCAGTGAAGAGAGGGACACTGAAGCTTTCTTT.

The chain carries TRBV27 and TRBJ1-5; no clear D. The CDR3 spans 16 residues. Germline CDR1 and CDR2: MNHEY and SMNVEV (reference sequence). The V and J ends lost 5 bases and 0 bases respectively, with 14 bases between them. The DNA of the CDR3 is TGTGCCAGCAGTCCTTCGGCGGGAGATAGCAATCAGCCCCAGCATTTT. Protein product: CASSPSAGDSNQPQHF.

This chain's CDR3 is CASSFGTSGRYTQYF. The CDR3 DNA sequence: TGTGCCAGCAGCTTTGGGACTAGCGGGAGGTATACGCAGTATTTT. The rearrangement uses TRBV7-3 and TRBJ2-3; the match to TRBD2 covers 15 bases. V lost 3 bases, J lost 7 bases, and 2 bases stayed unmatched. The germline V gene has CDR1 SGHTA and CDR2 FQGTGA. The CDR3 extends over 15 amino acids. Combining the CDR3 with reference TRBV7-3 and TRBJ2-3 gives the whole variable domain GAGVSQTPSNKVTEKGKYVELRCDPISGHTALYWYRQSLGQGPEFLIYFQGTGAADDSGLPNDRFFAVRPEGSVSTLKIQRTERGDSAVYLCASSFGTSGRYTQYFGPGTRLTVL.

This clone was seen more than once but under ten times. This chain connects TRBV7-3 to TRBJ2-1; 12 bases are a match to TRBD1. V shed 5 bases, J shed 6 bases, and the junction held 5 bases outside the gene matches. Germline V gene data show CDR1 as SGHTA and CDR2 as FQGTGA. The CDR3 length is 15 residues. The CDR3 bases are TGTGCCAGCAGCAAGGGACAGGGGGCGATCAATGAGCAGTTCTTC. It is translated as CASSKGQGAINEQFF. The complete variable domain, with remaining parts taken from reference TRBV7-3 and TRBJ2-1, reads GAGVSQTPSNKVTEKGKYVELRCDPISGHTALYWYRQSLGQGPEFLIYFQGTGAADDSGLPNDRFFAVRPEGSVSTLKIQRTERGDSAVYLCASSKGQGAINEQFFGPGTRLTVL.

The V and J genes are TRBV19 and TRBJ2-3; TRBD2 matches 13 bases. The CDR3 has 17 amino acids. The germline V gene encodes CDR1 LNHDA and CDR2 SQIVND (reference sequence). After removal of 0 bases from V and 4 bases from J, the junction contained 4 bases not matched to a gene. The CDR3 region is CASSIDRTSGSADTQYF. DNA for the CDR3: TGTGCCAGTAGTATAGATCGGACTAGCGGGAGTGCAGATACGCAGTATTTT.

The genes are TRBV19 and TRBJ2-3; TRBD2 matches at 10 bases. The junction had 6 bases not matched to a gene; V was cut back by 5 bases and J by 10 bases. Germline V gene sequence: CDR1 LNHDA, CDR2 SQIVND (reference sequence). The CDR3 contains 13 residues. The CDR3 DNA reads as TGTGCCAGTAGTGCGCCGGGACTAGCGTCGCAGTATTTT. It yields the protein CASSAPGLASQYF.

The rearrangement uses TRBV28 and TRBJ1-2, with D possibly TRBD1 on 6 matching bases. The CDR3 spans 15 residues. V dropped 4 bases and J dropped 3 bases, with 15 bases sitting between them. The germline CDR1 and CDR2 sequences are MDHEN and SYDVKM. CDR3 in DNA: TGTGCCAGCAGTTCCGGCAGGGGATTTGACTATGGCTACACCTTC. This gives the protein CASSSGRGFDYGYTF.

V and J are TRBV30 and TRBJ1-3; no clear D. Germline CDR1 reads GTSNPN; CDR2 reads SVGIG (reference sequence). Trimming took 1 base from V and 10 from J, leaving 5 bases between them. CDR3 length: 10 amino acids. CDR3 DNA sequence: TGTGCCTGGAGTGCGCGGACCATATATTTT. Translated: CAWSARTIYF.

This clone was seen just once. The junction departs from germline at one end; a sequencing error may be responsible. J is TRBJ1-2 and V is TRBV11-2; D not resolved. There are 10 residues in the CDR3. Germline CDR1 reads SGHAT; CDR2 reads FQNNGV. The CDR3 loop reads CASSFGLPNF. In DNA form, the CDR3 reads TGTGCCAGCAGCTTTGGGCTTCCTAACTTC.

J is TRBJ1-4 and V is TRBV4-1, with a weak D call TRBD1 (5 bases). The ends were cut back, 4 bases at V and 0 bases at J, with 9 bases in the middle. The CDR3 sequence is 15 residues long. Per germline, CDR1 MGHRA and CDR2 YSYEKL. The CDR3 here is CASSRGRATNEKLFF. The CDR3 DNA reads TGCGCCAGCAGCCGGGGGAGGGCAACTAATGAAAAACTGTTTTTT.